Following are 26 T cell receptor beta chains from one sample sequenced in a study of blood T cell repertoires in COVID-19. Measured with immunoSEQ multiplex PCR; TCRdb has only the in-frame clones, and not every one. The table lists 100,000 or so clones, about 89% of them singletons. The sample was peripheral blood. The source is a man in his 60s with acute or convalescent COVID-19.

This clone was recorded a few times. The rearrangement uses TRBV30 and TRBJ2-5; D is ambiguous. Trimming pared 4 bases from V and 2 bases from J, leaving 14 bases between. Looked up from germline, CDR1 is GTSNPN and CDR2 is SVGIG (reference sequence). The CDR3 consists of 14 residues. CDR3 amino acids: CAWTAVSRQETQYF. CDR3 in DNA: TGTGCCTGGACCGCCGTTTCGAGGCAAGAGACCCAGTACTTC.

The CDR3 loop reads CASSQTQGQGGEQYF. DNA of the CDR3: TGTGCCAGCAGCCAAACTCAGGGACAGGGGGGCGAGCAGTACTTC. The chain links TRBV11-1 to TRBJ2-7; 11 nucleotides match TRBD1. Trimming cost V 5 bases and J 6 bases; bases outside gene matches: 9. This CDR3 has 15 residues. Germline CDR1 and CDR2: SGHAT and FQDESV (reference sequence).

This rearrangement joins TRBV7-2 to TRBJ2-2; 8 bases agree with TRBD2. Germline V CDR1 and CDR2: SGHTA, FQGNSA. The CDR3 is made up of 16 amino acids. V shed 4 bases, J shed 1 base, and the junction held 5 bases outside the gene matches. CDR3 sequence: CASSSRGGGNTGELFF. The CDR3 DNA reads as TGTGCCAGCAGCTCCCGGGGGGGAGGGAACACCGGGGAGCTGTTTTTT.

This clone was recorded a few times. The chain has TRBV10-1 and TRBJ2-1; 7 positions agree with TRBD1. CDR3 length equals 17 residues. CDR1 is WNHNN, CDR2 SYGVQD, per germline (reference sequence). The V and J ends lost 2 bases and 5 bases, in that order; junction bases with no gene match: 12. The CDR3 bases are TGCGCCAGCAGTGAGAACATACTAGGGACAGTCCACAATGAGCAGTTCTTC. Translation gives CASSENILGTVHNEQFF.

The gene calls are TRBV30 and TRBJ1-1; a weak D match, TRBD1 (5 bases). Germline CDR1 reads GTSNPN; CDR2 reads SVGIG (reference sequence). The V gene lost 4 bases and the J gene lost 6 bases, with 15 bases spanning the gap. The CDR3 consists of 13 residues. The CDR3 protein is CAWNPRWGAEAFF. In DNA form, the CDR3 reads TGTGCCTGGAACCCGAGGTGGGGGGCTGAAGCTTTCTTT.

Comment on this clone: Distinct nucleotide sequences in the sample also encode this CDR3. The V call is TRBV12-3 or TRBV12-4, the J call TRBJ1-1; D gene uncertain. The CDR3 runs 13 residues. V shed 3 bases and J shed 0 bases, with 5 bases lying between them. The CDR3 sequence: CASSFRVNTEAFF. The CDR3, as DNA: TGTGCCAGCAGTTTTCGGGTGAACACTGAAGCTTTCTTT.

This clone was detected only a few times. Other DNA variants within this sample encode the same CDR3. The chain is built from TRBV5-5 and TRBJ2-5; possibly TRBD1 for D (6 bases). In germline, CDR1 is SGHKS, CDR2 YYEKEE (reference sequence). The CDR3 totals 15 residues. The V gene lost 1 base and the J gene lost 3 bases, with 13 bases spanning the gap. CDR3 sequence reads: CASSLTGTREETQYF. In DNA form, the CDR3 reads TGTGCCAGCAGCTTGACCGGGACACGGGAAGAGACCCAGTACTTC.

The rearrangement links TRBV7-3 to TRBJ2-5; perhaps TRBD2 as D (6 bases). With 2 bases removed from V and 4 bases from J, the gap between germline ends came to 14 bases. Germline values: CDR1 SGHTA, CDR2 FQGTGA. This CDR3 comprises 15 residues. CDR3 DNA: TGTGCCAGCAGCTTATTAGGAGGGAGTGGAGAGACCCAGTACTTC. Translation gives CASSLLGGSGETQYF.

The J gene is TRBJ2-4, the V gene TRBV19, with 14 bases identical to TRBD2. Trimming removed 10 bases from V and 0 bases from J; junction bases left unmatched: 11. In germline, CDR1 is LNHDA, CDR2 SQIVND (reference sequence). This CDR3 comprises 18 residues. The CDR3 loop reads CATKAGLAGEGAKNIQYF. The DNA of the CDR3 is TGTGCCACCAAGGCGGGACTAGCGGGAGAGGGAGCCAAAAACATTCAGTACTTC.

This chain's CDR3 is CASSIDGVGTSAKGTIQYF. DNA of the CDR3: TGTGCCAGTAGTATAGATGGGGTAGGGACTAGCGCCAAAGGTACCATTCAGTACTTC. J is TRBJ2-4 and V is TRBV19, with 10 bases aligning to TRBD2. Germline V gene data show CDR1 as LNHDA and CDR2 as SQIVND (reference sequence). Trimming took 0 bases from V and 9 from J; bases not matched to a gene: 17. This CDR3 is 19 amino acids long.

The chain links TRBV19 to TRBJ1-5; D possibly corresponds to TRBD1 (6 bases). The CDR3 covers 16 residues. Germline V CDR1 and CDR2: LNHDA, SQIVND (reference sequence). V dropped 3 bases and J dropped 7 bases, with 19 bases sitting between them. The CDR3 reads CASSIRPSGVGQPQHF. The CDR3 nucleotides are TGTGCCAGTAGTATTCGTCCGTCAGGGGTGGGGCAGCCCCAGCATTTT.

The chain has TRBV27 and TRBJ2-7; 7 bases agree with TRBD1. This CDR3 spans 14 amino acids. The V gene end was trimmed by 2 bases and the J gene end by 4 bases; junction bases not matched to a gene: 5. In germline, CDR1 is MNHEY, CDR2 SMNVEV (reference sequence). This CDR3 is CASSLLGGRYEQYF. CDR3 in DNA: TGTGCCAGCAGTTTACTAGGGGGCAGGTACGAGCAGTACTTC.

The genes are TRBV13 and TRBJ2-2; tentatively, D is TRBD1 (5 bases). The CDR3 is made up of 13 amino acids. V dropped 1 base and J dropped 9 bases, with 9 bases sitting between them. Germline loops: CDR1 PRHDT, CDR2 FYEKMQ (reference sequence). The CDR3 is CASSLVGQRELFF. DNA of the CDR3: TGTGCCAGCAGCTTAGTGGGGCAGAGGGAGCTGTTTTTT.

This clone came up a few times. This chain connects TRBV2 to TRBJ1-4, with TRBD1 identical over 10 bases. The J segment lost 3 bases and the V segment lost 6 bases, leaving 10 bases of the junction unmatched. The CDR3 is made up of 17 amino acids. Per germline, CDR1 SNHLY and CDR2 FYNNEI. The CDR3 is CASRDRGKLRPNEKLFF. CDR3 sequence (DNA): TGTGCCAGCAGGGACAGGGGGAAATTAAGGCCTAATGAAAAACTGTTTTTT. The full variable domain, in which reference TRBV2 and TRBJ1-4 provide the parts outside the CDR3, is EPEVTQTPSHQVTQMGQEVILRCVPISNHLYFYWYRQILGQKVEFLVSFYNNEISEKSEIFDDQFSVERPDGSNFTLKIRSTKLEDSAMYFCASRDRGKLRPNEKLFFGSGTQLSVL.

In this sample, this clone turned up once. The chain employs TRBV7-8 and TRBJ2-7, with 11 bases matching TRBD1. The CDR3 runs 14 residues. V was clipped by 5 bases and J by 5 bases; unmatched bases: 5. Germline V gene sequence: CDR1 SGHVS, CDR2 FQNEAQ. This chain's CDR3 is CASSHGQGANEQYV. DNA of the CDR3: TGTGCCAGCAGCCATGGACAGGGGGCAAACGAGCAGTACGTC.

This clone appeared a single time. This chain links TRBV3-1 (or the pseudogene TRBV3-2) with TRBJ1-5; possible D gene TRBD1, 5 bases. The CDR3 is 15 residues long. Trimming took 0 bases from V and 0 from J, leaving 6 bases between them. Germline V gene sequence: CDR1 LGHDT, CDR2 YNNKEL (reference sequence). The CDR3 sequence is CASSQEGDSNQPQHF. The CDR3 DNA is TGTGCCAGCAGCCAAGAAGGGGATAGCAATCAGCCCCAGCATTTT.

This chain links TRBV6-5 with TRBJ1-1, with 9 bases identical to TRBD1. Trimming at V came to 6 bases and at J to 4 bases, leaving 6 bases not matched to a gene. The CDR3 spans 14 residues. Per germline, CDR1 MNHEY and CDR2 SVGAGI. As DNA, the CDR3 is TGTGCCAGCAGCGCGAAACAGGGGGCCACTGAAGCTTTCTTT. Protein sequence: CASSAKQGATEAFF.

The chain links TRBV6-5 to TRBJ1-1; a possible D gene is TRBD1 (6 bases). V was trimmed by 6 bases and J by 2 bases, leaving 13 bases between them. The CDR3 contains 14 residues. The germline V gene has CDR1 MNHEY and CDR2 SVGAGI. DNA for the CDR3: TGTGCCAGCAGGCGAACAGGGTACAACACTGAAGCTTTCTTT. Translated, it gives CASRRTGYNTEAFF.

The chain carries TRBV18 and TRBJ1-2; 8 nucleotides match TRBD1. CDR3 length: 15 amino acids. CDR1 and CDR2 from the germline V gene are KGHSH and LQKENI. The ends lost 3 bases at V and 4 bases at J; junction bases unmatched: 7. This CDR3 reads CASSPVAGTGYGYTF. For the CDR3, the DNA is TGTGCCAGCTCACCGGTCGCCGGGACAGGCTATGGCTACACCTTC.

V and J are TRBV14 and TRBJ1-2; 10 positions agree with TRBD1. Trimming cost V 1 base and J 4 bases; bases outside gene matches: 3. Germline CDR1 reads SGHDN; CDR2 reads FVKESK. The CDR3 has 15 residues. For the CDR3, the DNA is TGTGCCAGCAGCCAAGGGGACAGGGGTACCTATGGCTACACCTTC. It translates to CASSQGDRGTYGYTF.

The chain has TRBV6-2 or TRBV6-3 and TRBJ2-2; D unresolved. The CDR3 spans 13 residues. CDR1 is MNHEY, CDR2 SVGEGT, per germline. Trimming took 2 bases from V and 6 from J, leaving 7 bases between them. The CDR3 protein is CASSYGSAGELFF. CDR3 DNA: TGTGCCAGCAGTTACGGTTCAGCCGGGGAGCTGTTTTTT.

The chain recombines TRBV10-3 with TRBJ2-2; 9 positions agree with TRBD2. Germline-derived CDR1 and CDR2 are ENHRY and SYGVKD. V shed 6 bases and J 2 bases; nucleotides not matched to a gene: 7. This CDR3 spans 16 amino acids. The DNA for the CDR3 is TGTGCCATCAGCCCAAGCGGGAGGACAAACACCGGGGAGCTGTTTTTT. This sequence encodes CAISPSGRTNTGELFF.

This chain links TRBV2 with TRBJ2-7; perhaps TRBD1 as D (6 bases). V was pared by 3 bases and J by 1 base, with 10 bases between. Looked up from germline, CDR1 is SNHLY and CDR2 is FYNNEI. The CDR3 runs to 14 residues. CDR3 nucleotide sequence: TGTGCCAGCAGTGAGGACAGATATTCCTACGAGCAGTACTTC. Encoded protein: CASSEDRYSYEQYF.

The chain carries TRBV3-1 (or the pseudogene TRBV3-2) and TRBJ1-1, with D tentatively TRBD1 (5 bases). Germline lookup yields CDR1 LGHDT and CDR2 YNNKEL (reference sequence). Deletions cut 0 bases from V and 5 bases from J, with 13 bases between. This CDR3 is built from 15 residues. For the CDR3, the DNA is TGTGCCAGCAGCCAAGAAGGGAGGGGCCCTACTGAAGCTTTCTTT. Translation gives CASSQEGRGPTEAFF.

This rearrangement joins TRBV3-1 (or the pseudogene TRBV3-2) to TRBJ1-1, with 8 nucleotides matching TRBD1. Germline V lookup: CDR1 LGHDT, CDR2 YNNKEL (reference sequence). V shed 4 bases and J 3 bases; nucleotides not matched to a gene: 7. The CDR3 length is 15 residues. In DNA, the CDR3 is TGTGCCAGCAGCCCGGGACAGGCAGGGCACACTGAAGCTTTCTTT. Encoded protein: CASSPGQAGHTEAFF.

J is TRBJ2-5 and V is TRBV3-1 (or the pseudogene TRBV3-2); the match to TRBD1 covers 8 bases. Looked up from germline, CDR1 is LGHDT and CDR2 is YNNKEL (reference sequence). CDR3 length: 14 residues. The V and J ends lost 5 bases and 5 bases, in that order; junction bases with no gene match: 7. CDR3 nucleotide sequence: TGTGCCAGCAGCGTACAGGGGGTTTGGGAGACCCAGTACTTC. Translating gives CASSVQGVWETQYF.